This TCR beta chain stems from a study of T cell repertoires and HLA-DP antigens. HeLa cells expressing allogeneic DPB1 restimulated the approximately 15-day-expanded CD4+ cells for approximately 24 h. Stimulation used HeLa cells expressing transduced HLA-DPA1/DPB1, HLA-DM, invariant chain and CD80. The germline gives CDR1 MDHEN, CDR2 SYDVKM. The CDR3 length is 13 residues. Trimming took 4 bases from V and 2 from J, leaving 8 bases between them. This table comes from immunoSEQ multiplex PCR, and its TCRdb copy is limited to in-frame clones, with some not included. The repertoire holds under 2,500 clones, with about four fifths as singletons.

The sequenced sample was CD137- CD4+ T cells from cultured PBMCs. This sequence originates from a young woman in good health and CMV-seronegative. The J gene is TRBJ1-2, the V gene TRBV28, with a tentative D call TRBD1 (5 bases). The CDR3: CASSSPGNYGYTF. The CDR3 DNA sequence: TGTGCCAGCAGTTCTCCAGGGAACTATGGCTACACCTTC.